Following are 4 T cell receptor beta chains from one sample sequenced in a study of T cell repertoires in cytomegalovirus infection. TCRdb re-called the reads with MiXCR, one entry per CDR3 protein. This table has 350,000 to 500,000 distinct CDR3 sequences, approximately 30% appearing once. Material for sequencing was PBMCs. The receptor source for this set is a human donor in good health (CMV status not recorded). Some clones in this sample may be carry-over from other donors' samples.

The chain uses TRBV6-2 or TRBV6-3 and TRBJ2-7; perhaps TRBD2 as D (5 bases). Germline V gene data show CDR1 as MNHEY and CDR2 as SVGEGT. CDR3 length: 13 amino acids. V dropped 4 bases and J dropped 10 bases, with 17 bases sitting between them. The CDR3 reads CASSFASGGDQYF. CDR3 DNA sequence: TGTGCCAGCAGTTTTGCGAGCGGCGGCGATCAGTACTTC.

This chain joins TRBV4-1 and TRBJ1-5; 7 bases are shared with TRBD1. The CDR3 has 18 residues. The J segment lost 5 bases and the V segment lost 3 bases, leaving 16 bases of the junction unmatched. The germline CDR1 and CDR2 sequences are MGHRA and YSYEKL. CDR3 protein: CASSHGGGGGTSHQPQHF. In DNA form, the CDR3 reads TGCGCCAGCAGCCATGGGGGAGGAGGGGGCACGAGTCATCAGCCCCAGCATTTT.

With regard to this clonotype: One end of the junction varies from germline; a read error may be responsible. The J gene is TRBJ2-3, the V gene TRBV6-2 or TRBV6-3; D perhaps matches TRBD1 (5 bases). Per the germline V gene, CDR1 is MNHEY and CDR2 is SVGEGT. The CDR3 is 14 residues long. CDR3 sequence reads: CSSSFPAGSDTQYF. The CDR3 DNA is TGTTCCAGCAGTTTCCCCGCAGGGTCAGATACGCAGTATTTT.

There are a few counts of this clonotype. The chain recombines TRBV20-1 with TRBJ1-1; a weak D match, TRBD1 (6 bases). Germline V gene sequence: CDR1 DFQATT, CDR2 SNEGSKA (reference sequence). Trimming removed 0 bases at V and 2 bases at J, with 16 bases between. This CDR3 is built from 16 residues. The CDR3 spells CSARDWRGAANTEAFF. As DNA, the CDR3 is TGCAGTGCTAGAGATTGGCGGGGGGCCGCAAACACTGAAGCTTTCTTT.